Below are 28 T cell receptor beta chains sequenced from a single sample in a study of T cell responses to AZD1222 COVID-19 vaccine. TCRdb's copy holds only in-frame clones and misses some; the assay was immunoSEQ multiplex PCR. This sample has over 65,000 clones, with 86% found just once. Sequencing used peripheral blood, obtained on day 0 of AZD1222 vaccination. Receptors originate from an adult in good health.

This clone appeared a single time. The chain employs TRBV18 and TRBJ1-5; TRBD1 aligns across 11 bases. The CDR3 has 17 amino acids. The V gene's germline CDR1 is KGHSH and CDR2 LQKENI. After removal of 5 bases from V and 2 bases from J, the junction contained 8 bases not matched to a gene. The CDR3 loop is CASSSGQGARGNQPQHF. CDR3 nucleotides: TGTGCCAGCTCATCCGGACAGGGGGCGAGGGGCAATCAGCCCCAGCATTTT.

This chain links TRBV24-1 with TRBJ2-5; 9 nucleotides align to TRBD1. The length of the CDR3 is 15 residues. Germline V gene data show CDR1 as KGHDR and CDR2 as SFDVKD. The ends lost 3 bases at V and 2 bases at J; junction bases unmatched: 3. This CDR3 is CATSDPGTGQETQYF. The CDR3 region has the DNA TGTGCCACCAGTGATCCGGGGACAGGGCAAGAGACCCAGTACTTC.

This chain connects TRBV11-3 to TRBJ2-3, with 10 bases that match TRBD2. Trimming at V came to 5 bases and at J to 3 bases, leaving 8 bases not matched to a gene. The CDR3 consists of 16 residues. Germline V lookup: CDR1 SGHNT, CDR2 YENEEA. The CDR3 coding sequence is TGTGCCAGCAGCCCGCGAGCGGGAGGGAGGACAGATACGCAGTATTTT. This translates into CASSPRAGGRTDTQYF.

The chain uses TRBV5-1 and TRBJ2-5, with 10 positions matching TRBD2. V gave up 4 bases and J gave up 3 bases; unmatched junction bases: 3. The V gene's germline CDR1 is SGHRS and CDR2 YFSETQ. The CDR3 has 14 amino acids. Here the CDR3 reads CASSSGLAEETQYF. The DNA of the CDR3 is TGCGCCAGCAGCAGTGGACTAGCGGAAGAGACCCAGTACTTC.

The CDR3: CASSERTGGDTEAFF. CDR3 DNA: TGTGCCAGCAGCGAACGGACAGGAGGGGACACTGAAGCTTTCTTT. The chain employs TRBV5-4 and TRBJ1-1; TRBD1 matches 7 bases. CDR1 is SGHNT and CDR2 is YYREEE in the germline V gene (reference sequence). The CDR3 sequence is 15 residues long. Trimming removed 4 bases from V and 3 bases from J; junction bases left unmatched: 9. The whole variable domain, remainder taken from reference TRBV5-4 and TRBJ1-1, is ETGVTQSPTHLIKTRGQQVTLRCSSQSGHNTVSWYQQALGQGPQFIFQYYREEENGRGNFPPRFSGLQFPNYSSELNVNALELDDSALYLCASSERTGGDTEAFFGQGTRLTVV.

The gene calls are TRBV6-5 and TRBJ1-1, with 7 bases that match TRBD1. The germline V gene has CDR1 MNHEY and CDR2 SVGAGI. J was trimmed by 9 bases and V by 2 bases; bases with no gene match: 15. CDR3 length equals 16 residues. Written as DNA, the CDR3 is TGTGCCAGCAGTTACCTGGACAGGACCCAAGGAGGACAAGCTTTCTTT. It is translated as CASSYLDRTQGGQAFF.

V usage is TRBV5-1 and J usage is TRBJ1-3; the D gene is possibly TRBD1 (5 bases). Trimming removed 2 bases at V and 3 bases at J, with 15 bases between. Germline-derived CDR1 and CDR2 are SGHRS and YFSETQ. The CDR3 is made up of 16 amino acids. The CDR3 loop reads CASSFGGTVVGNTIYF. The CDR3 bases are TGCGCCAGCAGCTTCGGAGGGACCGTCGTTGGAAACACCATATATTTT.

The rearrangement uses TRBV28 and TRBJ1-2; no firm D call. V was cut by 3 bases and J by 4 bases, with 9 bases left in between. The CDR3 totals 13 residues. Germline assignment: CDR1 MDHEN and CDR2 SYDVKM. The CDR3 loop is CASSLGVAYGYTF. The CDR3 DNA sequence: TGTGCCAGCAGTTTGGGTGTAGCCTATGGCTACACCTTC.

The sample holds one count of this clone. The chain couples TRBV14 to TRBJ2-1; D is uncertain. Trimming took off 0 bases at V and 4 bases at J, with 10 bases between the two ends. Germline V gene sequence: CDR1 SGHDN, CDR2 FVKESK. This CDR3 has 15 residues. The CDR3 here is CASSQEGAQYNEQFF. CDR3 nucleotides: TGTGCCAGCAGCCAAGAGGGTGCACAATACAATGAGCAGTTCTTC.

The chain uses TRBV18 and TRBJ1-2; D is unclear. Germline CDR1 KGHSH, CDR2 LQKENI. The CDR3 covers 15 residues. Between the trimmed V and J ends, which lost 0 bases and 2 bases, there was a span of 10 bases. CDR3 nucleotides: TGTGCCAGCTCACCACCGACAAGCCCCAACTATGGCTACACCTTC. Its translation is CASSPPTSPNYGYTF.

This clone was detected once. The V gene is TRBV3-1 (or the pseudogene TRBV3-2), the J gene TRBJ1-3, with D perhaps TRBD1 (6 bases). The CDR3 totals 15 residues. CDR1 is LGHDT and CDR2 is YNNKEL in the germline V gene (reference sequence). The V gene lost 2 bases and the J gene lost 6 bases, with 14 bases spanning the gap. Here the CDR3 DNA reads TGTGCCAGCAGCCAACCCACAGGGATCGTAAACACCATATATTTT. It encodes CASSQPTGIVNTIYF.

The V call is TRBV16, the J call TRBJ1-5, with D unresolved. Per the germline V gene, CDR1 is KGHSY and CDR2 is FQNENV. The CDR3 spans 13 residues. V was shortened by 3 bases and J by 0 bases, with 3 bases between the two germline ends. CDR3 sequence (DNA): TGTGCCAGCAGCCACTATAGCAATCAGCCCCAGCATTTT. This translates into CASSHYSNQPQHF.

CDR3 DNA: TGTGCCAGCAGCTCTCAGGACAGGCTACCGAACACTGAAGCTTTCTTT. Protein: CASSSQDRLPNTEAFF. This chain joins TRBV5-4 and TRBJ1-1, with TRBD1 matching 7 bases. V was clipped by 3 bases and J by 1 base; unmatched bases: 9. This CDR3 spans 16 amino acids. The germline V gene has CDR1 SGHNT and CDR2 YYREEE (reference sequence).

The CDR3 loop reads CSASLPLGASETQYF. DNA of the CDR3: TGCAGTGCTAGTTTACCGCTAGGGGCATCAGAGACCCAGTACTTC. V usage is TRBV20-1 and J usage is TRBJ2-5; possible D gene TRBD1, 5 bases. Germline V gene lookup returns CDR1 DFQATT and CDR2 SNEGSKA (reference sequence). V dropped 3 bases and J dropped 4 bases, with 18 bases sitting between them. CDR3 length: 15 amino acids.

This clone was observed once. V gene TRBV7-9 combines with J gene TRBJ1-1; D is ambiguous. CDR1 SEHNR and CDR2 FQNEAQ come from the germline V gene (reference sequence). V gave up 3 bases and J gave up 4 bases, with 12 bases separating them. This CDR3 comprises 14 residues. The CDR3 here is CASSFRKQFTEAFF. CDR3 in DNA: TGTGCCAGCAGCTTTAGGAAGCAGTTCACTGAAGCTTTCTTT.

This sequence joins TRBV2 and TRBJ1-4; D might be TRBD1 (5 bases). Per the germline V gene, CDR1 is SNHLY and CDR2 is FYNNEI. V lost 6 bases and J 7 bases, leaving 9 bases between the germline ends. This CDR3 is built from 12 residues. In nucleotides, the CDR3 is TGTGCCAGCAGGAAGGGGTTTGAAAAACTGTTTTTT. Its protein product is CASRKGFEKLFF.

In this sample, this clone turned up a few times. The rearrangement links TRBV19 to TRBJ1-5, with no clear D. CDR1 LNHDA and CDR2 SQIVND come from the germline V gene (reference sequence). The CDR3 runs to 15 residues. The germline V and J ends were trimmed by 8 bases and 2 bases, with 16 bases remaining between them. In DNA form, the CDR3 reads TGTGCCAGTCCCGAGGGCCCGAGAGGCAATCAGCCCCAGCATTTT. Protein: CASPEGPRGNQPQHF.

The V and J genes are TRBV28 and TRBJ1-5; D unresolved. V lost 10 bases to trimming and J lost 2 bases, with 12 bases between them. The CDR3 contains 13 residues. The germline gives CDR1 MDHEN, CDR2 SYDVKM. As DNA, the CDR3 is TGTGCCACCCTTTTTGAGGGCAATCAGCCCCAGCATTTT. This codes for CATLFEGNQPQHF.

On this clone itself: At one of its ends the junction is not consistent with the germline gene, which may arise from a read error. V usage is TRBV2 and J usage is TRBJ2-7, with 8 positions matching TRBD1. In germline, CDR1 is SNHLY, CDR2 FYNNEI. There are 12 residues in the CDR3. CDR3 sequence: CASSEAGQANLF. CDR3 DNA: TGTGCCAGCAGTGAAGCGGGACAGGCGAACCTATTC.

The chain combines TRBV19 with TRBJ1-5; D not resolved. The CDR3 covers 15 residues. V was trimmed by 7 bases and J by 7 bases, leaving 20 bases between them. Per the germline V gene, CDR1 is LNHDA and CDR2 is SQIVND (reference sequence). The CDR3 DNA follows: TGTGCCAGTACCACCCTTCGGGAGGGCGGCCAGCCCCAGCATTTT. It translates to CASTTLREGGQPQHF.

This chain joins TRBV19 and TRBJ1-5, with a tentative D call TRBD1 (5 bases). The CDR3 contains 15 residues. Germline V gene lookup returns CDR1 LNHDA and CDR2 SQIVND (reference sequence). Deletions cut 5 bases from V and 8 bases from J, with 19 bases between. CDR3 protein: CASSPPQGGMEPQHF. In DNA form, the CDR3 reads TGTGCCAGTAGTCCCCCGCAGGGTGGGATGGAGCCCCAGCATTTT.

The chain combines TRBV11-2 with TRBJ2-7, with a tentative D call TRBD2 (7 bases). This CDR3 is 15 amino acids long. The V gene lost 5 bases and the J gene lost 0 bases, with 14 bases spanning the gap. Germline V gene data show CDR1 as SGHAT and CDR2 as FQNNGV. CDR3 residues: CASSLGGVSSYEQYF. The DNA of the CDR3 is TGTGCCAGCAGCCTAGGGGGGGTAAGCTCCTACGAGCAGTACTTC.

In its sample, this clone was seen a few times. This chain joins TRBV11-1 and TRBJ2-1; 7 positions match TRBD2. J gave up 0 bases and V 2 bases, and 4 bases lay outside the gene matches. The germline CDR1 and CDR2 sequences are SGHAT and FQDESV (reference sequence). The CDR3 runs to 16 residues. CDR3 residues: CASSLFGGSSYNEQFF. The CDR3 DNA reads TGTGCCAGCAGCTTATTCGGGGGGAGCTCCTACAATGAGCAGTTCTTC.

This chain joins TRBV24-1 and TRBJ1-2; D not resolved. This CDR3 region has 14 residues. CDR1 is KGHDR, CDR2 SFDVKD, per germline. Trimming took off 4 bases at V and 4 bases at J, with 12 bases between the two ends. The CDR3 DNA reads TGTGCCACCAGTGAAGACGGACGTAGCTATGGCTACACCTTC. Protein: CATSEDGRSYGYTF.

The chain carries TRBV25-1 and TRBJ2-3, with D possibly being TRBD1 or TRBD2 (5 bases each). Germline lookup yields CDR1 MGHDK and CDR2 SYGVNS. The CDR3 extends over 13 amino acids. V lost 6 bases to trimming and J lost 6 bases, with 13 bases between them. The CDR3 nucleotides are TGTGCCAGCAGCCCCACGGGGACGGATACGCAGTATTTT. Translation gives CASSPTGTDTQYF. The entire variable domain, with the rest obtained from reference TRBV25-1 and TRBJ2-3, is as follows: EADIYQTPRYLVIGTGKKITLECSQTMGHDKMYWYQQDPGMELHLIHYSYGVNSTEKGDLSSESTVSRIRTEHFPLTLESARPSHTSQYLCASSPTGTDTQYFGPGTRLTVL.

The CDR3 reads CASSFFTPGTGGNYGYTF. CDR3 DNA sequence: TGTGCCAGCAGTTTCTTCACCCCCGGGACAGGGGGTAACTATGGCTACACCTTC. This chain connects TRBV27 to TRBJ1-2; 11 bases agree with TRBD1. The CDR3 has 18 amino acids. Trimming removed 3 bases from V and 1 base from J; junction bases left unmatched: 10. From germline, CDR1 is MNHEY and CDR2 SMNVEV (reference sequence).

The J gene is TRBJ1-2, the V gene TRBV7-8; 9 bases line up with TRBD1. Losses at the gene ends were 1 base for V and 8 bases for J; bases not matched to a gene: 2. The germline gives CDR1 SGHVS, CDR2 FQNEAQ. This CDR3 contains 13 residues. The CDR3 nucleotides are TGTGCCAGCAGCTTAGTGGACAGGGGCGGCTACACCTTC. Translation: CASSLVDRGGYTF.

The chain has TRBV18 and TRBJ2-5; TRBD2 aligns across 7 bases. Looked up from germline, CDR1 is KGHSH and CDR2 is LQKENI. V trimming: 4 bases; J trimming: 1 base; junction bases outside the gene matches: 6. The CDR3 has 15 residues. In DNA, the CDR3 is TGTGCCAGCTCACAGGTAGCGGGTTTCCAAGAGACCCAGTACTTC. Encoded protein: CASSQVAGFQETQYF.